Sequencing of this T cell receptor beta chain was carried out in a study of blood T cell repertoires in COVID-19. The germline V gene has CDR1 MDHEN and CDR2 SYDVKM. Trimming at V came to 5 bases and at J to 5 bases, leaving 6 bases not matched to a gene. The length of the CDR3 is 15 residues. The method was immunoSEQ multiplex PCR; TCRdb's version includes in-frame clones alone and lacks a portion of them. The sample contains hundreds of thousands of clones, approximately 86% of which appear only once. The source is a human donor in a cohort sampled during active COVID-19. Sequencing used peripheral blood. The chain is built from TRBV28 and TRBJ1-4; 9 bases fit TRBD1. The CDR3 nucleotides read TGTGCCAGCAGTCCACCCGACAGGGGGAATGAAAAACTGTTTTTT. Translating gives CASSPPDRGNEKLFF.